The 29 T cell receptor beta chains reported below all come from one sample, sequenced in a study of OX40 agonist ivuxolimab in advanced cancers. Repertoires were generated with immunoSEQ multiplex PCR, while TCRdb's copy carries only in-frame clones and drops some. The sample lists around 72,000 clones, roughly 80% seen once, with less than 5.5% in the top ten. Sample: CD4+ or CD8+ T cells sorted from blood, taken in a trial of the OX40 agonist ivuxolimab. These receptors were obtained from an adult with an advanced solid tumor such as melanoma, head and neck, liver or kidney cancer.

CDR3 region: CASSSGQGAYEQYF. The CDR3 nucleotides are TGTGCCAGCAGCTCCGGACAGGGGGCCTACGAGCAGTACTTC. The chain joins TRBV5-6 to TRBJ2-7, with 10 bases lining up with TRBD1. The CDR3 spans 14 residues. CDR1 is SGHDT, CDR2 YYEEEE, per germline. V dropped 3 bases and J dropped 2; count of bases not matched to a gene: 2.

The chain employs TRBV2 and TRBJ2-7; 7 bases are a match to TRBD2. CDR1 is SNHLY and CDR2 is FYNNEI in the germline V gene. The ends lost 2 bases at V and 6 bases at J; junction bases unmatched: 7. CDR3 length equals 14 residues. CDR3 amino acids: CASSEPLGGIEQYF. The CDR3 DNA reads TGTGCCAGCAGTGAACCGCTGGGGGGGATCGAGCAGTACTTC.

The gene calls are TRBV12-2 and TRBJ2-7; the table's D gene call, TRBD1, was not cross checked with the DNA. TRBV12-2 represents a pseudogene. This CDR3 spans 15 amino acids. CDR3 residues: CASRLSRLQDYEQYF. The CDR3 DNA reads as TGTGCAAGTCGCCTTAGCAGATTACAGGATTACGAGCAGTACTTC.

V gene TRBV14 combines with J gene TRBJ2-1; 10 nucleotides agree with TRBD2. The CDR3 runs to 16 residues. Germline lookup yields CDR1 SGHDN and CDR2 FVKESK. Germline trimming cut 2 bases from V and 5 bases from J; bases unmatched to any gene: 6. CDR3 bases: TGTGCCAGCAGCCAACTCCTAGCGGGAGTCAACAATGAGCAGTTCTTC. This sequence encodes CASSQLLAGVNNEQFF.

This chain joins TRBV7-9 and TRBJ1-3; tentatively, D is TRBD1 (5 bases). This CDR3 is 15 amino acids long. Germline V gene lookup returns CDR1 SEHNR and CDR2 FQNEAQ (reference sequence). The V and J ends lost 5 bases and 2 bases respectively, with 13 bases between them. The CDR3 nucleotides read TGTGCCAGCAGCCCCCAGGGAGGAACTGGAAACACCATATATTTT. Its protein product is CASSPQGGTGNTIYF.

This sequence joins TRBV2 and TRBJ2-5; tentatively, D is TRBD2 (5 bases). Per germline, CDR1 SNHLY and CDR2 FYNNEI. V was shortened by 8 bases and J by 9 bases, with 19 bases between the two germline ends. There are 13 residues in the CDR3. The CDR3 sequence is CASLPEVTEAQYF. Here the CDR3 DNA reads TGTGCCAGCCTCCCCGAGGTCACGGAGGCCCAGTACTTC.

The CDR3, as DNA: TGTGCCAGCAGCGTAGTTGGAGGGGAGGGCTACGAGCAGTACTTC. It yields the protein CASSVVGGEGYEQYF. The chain joins TRBV9 to TRBJ2-7; TRBD2 aligns across 7 bases. Germline V gene data show CDR1 as SGDLS and CDR2 as YYNGEE. The CDR3 consists of 15 residues. The V segment lost 0 bases and the J segment 3 bases; nucleotides outside the gene matches: 6.

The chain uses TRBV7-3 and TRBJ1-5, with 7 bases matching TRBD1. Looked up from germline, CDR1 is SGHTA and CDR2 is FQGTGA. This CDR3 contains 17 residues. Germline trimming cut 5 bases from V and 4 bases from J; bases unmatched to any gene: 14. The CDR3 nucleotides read TGTGCCAGCAGCCCAACAGGGGCGGGGATCCAGAATCAGCCCCAGCATTTT. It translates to CASSPTGAGIQNQPQHF.

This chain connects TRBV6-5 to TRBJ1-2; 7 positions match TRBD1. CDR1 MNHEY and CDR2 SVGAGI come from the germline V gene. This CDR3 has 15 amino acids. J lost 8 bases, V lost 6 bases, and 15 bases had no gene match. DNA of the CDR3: TGTGCCAGCAGCCCCCGACAGGGAGGTTATCAAGGCTACACCTTC. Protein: CASSPRQGGYQGYTF.

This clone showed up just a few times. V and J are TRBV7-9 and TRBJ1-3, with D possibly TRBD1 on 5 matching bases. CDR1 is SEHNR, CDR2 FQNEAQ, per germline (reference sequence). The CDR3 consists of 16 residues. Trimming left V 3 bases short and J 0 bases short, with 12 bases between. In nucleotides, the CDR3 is TGTGCCAGCAGCTTTAATACAGGCCGCTCTGGAAACACCATATATTTT. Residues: CASSFNTGRSGNTIYF.

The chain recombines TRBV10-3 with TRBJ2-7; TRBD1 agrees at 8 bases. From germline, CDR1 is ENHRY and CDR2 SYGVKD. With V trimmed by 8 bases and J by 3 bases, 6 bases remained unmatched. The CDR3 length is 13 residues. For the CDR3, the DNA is TGTGCCATCCAGGGGGCCCAATTCTACGAGCAGTACTTC. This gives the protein CAIQGAQFYEQYF.

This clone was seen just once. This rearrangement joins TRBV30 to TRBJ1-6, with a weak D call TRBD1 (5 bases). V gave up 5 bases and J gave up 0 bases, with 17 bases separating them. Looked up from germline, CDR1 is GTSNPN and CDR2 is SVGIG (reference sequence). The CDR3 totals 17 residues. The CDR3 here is CAWVTRTKSSYNSPLHF. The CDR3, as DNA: TGTGCCTGGGTGACTCGGACAAAGAGCTCCTATAATTCACCCCTCCACTTT.

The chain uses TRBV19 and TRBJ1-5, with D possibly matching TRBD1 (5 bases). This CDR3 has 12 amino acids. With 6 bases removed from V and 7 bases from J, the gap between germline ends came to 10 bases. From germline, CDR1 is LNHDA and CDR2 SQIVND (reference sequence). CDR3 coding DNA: TGTGCCAGTAGCCTTGGGGGACAGCCCCAGCATTTT. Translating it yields CASSLGGQPQHF.

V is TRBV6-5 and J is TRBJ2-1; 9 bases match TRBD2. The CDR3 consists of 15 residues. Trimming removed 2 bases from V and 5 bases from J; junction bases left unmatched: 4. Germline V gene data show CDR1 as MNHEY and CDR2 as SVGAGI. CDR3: CASSYVLAGNNEQFF. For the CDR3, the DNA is TGTGCCAGCAGTTACGTTCTAGCGGGGAACAATGAGCAGTTCTTC.

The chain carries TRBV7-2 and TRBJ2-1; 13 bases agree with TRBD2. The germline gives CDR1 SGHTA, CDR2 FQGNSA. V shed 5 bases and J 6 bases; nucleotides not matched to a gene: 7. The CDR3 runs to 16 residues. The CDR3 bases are TGTGCCAGCAGCCCGATGGGGACTAGCGGGATCAATGAGCAGTTCTTC. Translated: CASSPMGTSGINEQFF.

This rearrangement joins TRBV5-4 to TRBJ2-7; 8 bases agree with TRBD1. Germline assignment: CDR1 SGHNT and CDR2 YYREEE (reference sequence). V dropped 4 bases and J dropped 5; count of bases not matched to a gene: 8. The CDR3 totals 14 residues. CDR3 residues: CASSPRTGYNEQYF. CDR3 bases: TGTGCCAGCAGCCCGAGGACAGGGTACAACGAGCAGTACTTC.

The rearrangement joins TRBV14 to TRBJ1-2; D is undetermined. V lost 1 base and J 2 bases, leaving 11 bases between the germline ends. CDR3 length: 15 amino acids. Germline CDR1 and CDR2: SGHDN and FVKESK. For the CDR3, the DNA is TGTGCCAGCAGCCAAGGACTAAGGCTGAACTATGGCTACACCTTC. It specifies CASSQGLRLNYGYTF.

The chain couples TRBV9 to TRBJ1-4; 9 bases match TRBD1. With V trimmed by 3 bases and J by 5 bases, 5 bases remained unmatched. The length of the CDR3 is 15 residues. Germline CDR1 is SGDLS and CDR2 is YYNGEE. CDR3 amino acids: CASSETGTGNEKLFF. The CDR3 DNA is TGTGCCAGCAGCGAAACCGGGACAGGGAATGAAAAACTGTTTTTT.

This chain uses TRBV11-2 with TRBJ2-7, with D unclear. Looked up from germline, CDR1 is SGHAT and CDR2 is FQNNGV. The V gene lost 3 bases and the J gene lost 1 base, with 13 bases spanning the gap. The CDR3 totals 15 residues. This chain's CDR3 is CASSFLGSPSYEQYF. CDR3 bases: TGTGCCAGCAGCTTCCTAGGGTCACCATCCTACGAGCAGTACTTC.

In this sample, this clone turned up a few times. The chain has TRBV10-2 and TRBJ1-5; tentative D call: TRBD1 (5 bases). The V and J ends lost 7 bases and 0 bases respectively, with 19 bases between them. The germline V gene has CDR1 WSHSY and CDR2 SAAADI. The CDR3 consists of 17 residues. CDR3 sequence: CASTGRAGYYSNQPQHF. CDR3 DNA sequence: TGCGCCAGCACCGGCCGGGCAGGGTACTATAGCAATCAGCCCCAGCATTTT.

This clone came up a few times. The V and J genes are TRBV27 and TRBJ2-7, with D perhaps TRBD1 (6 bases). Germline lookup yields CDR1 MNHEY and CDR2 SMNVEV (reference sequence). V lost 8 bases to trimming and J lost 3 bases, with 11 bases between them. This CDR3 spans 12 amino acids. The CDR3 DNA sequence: TGTGCCAGCTGGGGACATGGCTACGAGCAGTACTTC. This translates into CASWGHGYEQYF.

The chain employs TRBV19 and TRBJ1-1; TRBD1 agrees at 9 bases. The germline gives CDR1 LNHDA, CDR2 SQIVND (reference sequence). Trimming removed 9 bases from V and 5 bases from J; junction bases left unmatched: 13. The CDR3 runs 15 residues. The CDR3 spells CASDETGGYGTEAFF. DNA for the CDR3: TGTGCCAGCGACGAGACAGGGGGATACGGTACTGAAGCTTTCTTT.

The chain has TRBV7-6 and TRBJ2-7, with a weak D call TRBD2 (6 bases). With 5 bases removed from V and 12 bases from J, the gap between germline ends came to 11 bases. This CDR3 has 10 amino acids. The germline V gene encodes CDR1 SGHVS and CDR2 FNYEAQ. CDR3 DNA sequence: TGTGCCAGCAGCAGGGAGGTGCCGTACTTC. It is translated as CASSREVPYF.

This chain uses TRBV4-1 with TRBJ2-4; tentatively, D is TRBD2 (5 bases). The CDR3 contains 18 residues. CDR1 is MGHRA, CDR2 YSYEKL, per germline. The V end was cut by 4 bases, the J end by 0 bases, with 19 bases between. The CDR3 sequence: CASSRQVGSGIAKNIQYF. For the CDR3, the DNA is TGCGCCAGCAGCCGCCAAGTAGGCTCGGGAATAGCCAAAAACATTCAGTACTTC.

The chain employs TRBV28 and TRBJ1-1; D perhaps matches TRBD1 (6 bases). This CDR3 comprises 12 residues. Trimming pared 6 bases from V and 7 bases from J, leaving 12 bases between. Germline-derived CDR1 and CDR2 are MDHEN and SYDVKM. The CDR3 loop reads CASSWGANEAFF. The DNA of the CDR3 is TGTGCCAGCAGCTGGGGGGCGAATGAAGCTTTCTTT.

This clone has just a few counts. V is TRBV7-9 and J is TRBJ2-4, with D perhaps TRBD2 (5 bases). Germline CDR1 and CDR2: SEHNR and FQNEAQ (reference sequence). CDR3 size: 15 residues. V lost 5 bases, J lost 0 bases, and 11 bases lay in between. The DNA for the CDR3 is TGTGCCAGCAGCCGTGCAGGACTAGCCAAAAACATTCAGTACTTC. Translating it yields CASSRAGLAKNIQYF.

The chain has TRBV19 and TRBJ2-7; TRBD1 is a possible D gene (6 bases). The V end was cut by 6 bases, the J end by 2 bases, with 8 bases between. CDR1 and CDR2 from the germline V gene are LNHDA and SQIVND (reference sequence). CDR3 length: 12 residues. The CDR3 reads CASSRGAYEQYF. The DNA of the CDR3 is TGTGCCAGTAGCAGGGGAGCCTACGAGCAGTACTTC.

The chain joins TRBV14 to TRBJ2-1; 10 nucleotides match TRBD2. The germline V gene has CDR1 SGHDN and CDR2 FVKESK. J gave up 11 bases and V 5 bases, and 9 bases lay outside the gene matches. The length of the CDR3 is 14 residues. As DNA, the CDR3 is TGTGCCAGCAGCGCCAGCTCCACTAGCGGGAAGCAGTTCTTC. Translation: CASSASSTSGKQFF.

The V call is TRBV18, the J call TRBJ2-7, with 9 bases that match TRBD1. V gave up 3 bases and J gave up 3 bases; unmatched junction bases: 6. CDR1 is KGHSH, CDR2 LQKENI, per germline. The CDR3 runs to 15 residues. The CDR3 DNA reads TGTGCCAGCTCACCCGACACAGGGGGCTACTACGAGCAGTACTTC. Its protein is CASSPDTGGYYEQYF.